This T cell receptor beta chain was observed in a study of control samples from healthy donors and cancer patients (TCRdb year 2020). About this clone: Its antigen specificity is not known. Per-base qualities were not stored, and no clone one base away is much larger.

Libraries were prepared through the immunoSEQ multiplex PCR assay. This immuneACCESS table, as held by TCRdb, lists in-frame sequences with V and J called but not all clones. Of the missing ones, under half trace to an unresolved V gene in checked studies; the others have no known cause. In all, the sample holds tens of thousands of clones, and about nine tenths of those were seen once. The top ten clonotypes cover around 5.8% of the sample. CDR1 and CDR2 are read off the germline V gene as SGDLS and YYNGEE. From cysteine to phenylalanine, the CDR3 is 15 amino acids long. The sequence is cut down to CDR3 DNA, 45 bases in frame from base 1. V and J are truncated by 3 bases and 8 bases respectively, leaving an intervening sequence of 20 bases.

The chain couples TRBV9 to TRBJ1-1; the D gene is perhaps TRBD1, on 6 matching bases. This receptor was obtained from a man in his fifties in good health. Source material: blood. The CDR3 region: CASSGSARAQGEAFF. The sequenced DNA is TGTGCCAGCAGCGGGTCAGCAAGGGCCCAGGGGGAAGCTTTCTTT. The CDR3 plus the reference TRBV9 and TRBJ1-1 genes for the other parts give the full variable domain: DSGVTQTPKHLITATGQRVTLRCSPRSGDLSVYWYQQSLDQGLQFLIQYYNGEERAKGNILERFSAQQFPDLHSELNLSSLELGDSALYFCASSGSARAQGEAFFGQGTRLTVV.